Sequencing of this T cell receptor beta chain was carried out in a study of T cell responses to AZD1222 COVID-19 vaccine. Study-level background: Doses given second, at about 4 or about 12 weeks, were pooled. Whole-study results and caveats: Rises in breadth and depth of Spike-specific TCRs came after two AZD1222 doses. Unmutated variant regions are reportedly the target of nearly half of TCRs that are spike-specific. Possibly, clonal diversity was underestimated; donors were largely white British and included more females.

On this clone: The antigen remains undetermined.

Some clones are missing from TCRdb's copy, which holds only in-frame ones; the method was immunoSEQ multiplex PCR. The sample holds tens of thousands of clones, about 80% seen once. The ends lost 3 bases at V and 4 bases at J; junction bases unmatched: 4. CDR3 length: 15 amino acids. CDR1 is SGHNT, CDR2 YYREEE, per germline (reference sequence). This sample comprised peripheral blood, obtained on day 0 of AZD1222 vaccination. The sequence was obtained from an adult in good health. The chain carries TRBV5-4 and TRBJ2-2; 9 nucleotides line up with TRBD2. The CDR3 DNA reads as TGTGCCAGCAGCTCTAGCGGGGTCGGCACCGGGGAGCTGTTTTTT. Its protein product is CASSSSGVGTGELFF. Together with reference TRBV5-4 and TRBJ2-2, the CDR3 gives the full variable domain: ETGVTQSPTHLIKTRGQQVTLRCSSQSGHNTVSWYQQALGQGPQFIFQYYREEENGRGNFPPRFSGLQFPNYSSELNVNALELDDSALYLCASSSSGVGTGELFFGEGSRLTVL.